This T cell receptor (beta chain) was obtained from a study of cytomegalovirus exposure and HLA in healthy donors. This PCR relied on a set of 60 Vbeta primers and 13 Jbeta primers. Here immunoSEQ multiplex PCR was the method, and the copy in TCRdb shows in-frame clones only, minus some. The table has over 150,000 clones, 65% to 85% seen once. The CDR3 has 14 amino acids. Germline-derived CDR1 and CDR2 are SGHVS and FQNEAQ. Unmatched junction bases numbered 6, after V lost 5 bases and J lost 6 bases. The sequenced sample was PBMCs. The clonotype originates from a woman aged 50 to 60 in good health and CMV-seropositive. The rearrangement uses TRBV7-8 and TRBJ1-5, with 8 nucleotides matching TRBD1. The CDR3 DNA follows: TGTGCCAGCAGCCAGGGGGCAGTAGGTCAGCCCCAGCATTTT. Protein sequence: CASSQGAVGQPQHF.